This is a list of T cell receptor beta chains from one sample in a study of blood T cell repertoires in COVID-19. The data were produced by immunoSEQ multiplex PCR, yet TCRdb's version contains in-frame clones alone and is incomplete. The sample shows about 350,000 clones, 75% to 90% of them seen only once. Input material: peripheral blood. These receptor sequences come from a woman in her fifties or sixties with COVID-19, enrolled during active disease. The CDR3 runs from the conserved cysteine through the conserved F or W. D genes are given only for firm matches. Clone size appears in some rows only: once, few, many, or a class for an expanded clone.

d_call,clone_size,j_call,v_call,cdr3_aa,cdr3_nt
TRBD2,.,TRBJ2-5,TRBV29-1,CSVGSSGGETQYF,TGCAGCGTTGGCTCTAGCGGGGGTGAGACCCAGTACTTC
TRBD2,few,TRBJ2-3,TRBV11-2,CASKSGGANTDTQYF,TGTGCCAGCAAGAGCGGGGGGGCTAACACAGATACGCAGTATTTT
TRBD2,.,TRBJ2-2,TRBV3-1/TRBV3-2,CASIAGITGELFF,TGTGCCAGCATAGCGGGGATCACCGGGGAGCTGTTTTTT
TRBD1,.,TRBJ1-2,TRBV6-5,CASSSPGQPNYGYTF,TGTGCCAGCAGTTCCCCGGGACAGCCTAACTATGGCTACACCTTC
.,.,TRBJ1-1,TRBV12-3/TRBV12-4,CASSPTQATEAFF,TGTGCCAGCAGTCCCACCCAGGCCACTGAAGCTTTCTTT
TRBD1,.,TRBJ2-7,TRBV27,CASSEGQTYEQYF,TGTGCCAGCAGCGAGGGACAGACTTACGAGCAGTACTTC
TRBD1,.,TRBJ1-4,TRBV4-1,CASRRDRVMGTNEKLFF,TGCGCCAGCAGGCGGGACAGGGTGATGGGAACTAATGAAAAACTGTTTTTT
.,.,TRBJ1-1,TRBV5-1,CASSSGVMGTEAFF,TGCGCCAGCAGCTCAGGGGTAATGGGCACTGAAGCTTTCTTT
TRBD1,.,TRBJ2-5,TRBV7-3,CASRGTGKETQYF,TGTGCCAGCAGGGGGACAGGGAAAGAGACCCAGTACTTC
.,.,TRBJ1-2,TRBV7-2,CASSTLQGRGGYTF,TGTGCCAGCAGCACACTACAGGGTAGGGGTGGCTACACCTTC
TRBD2,few,TRBJ2-7,TRBV7-8,CASSLTSGGAVYEQYF,TGTGCCAGCAGCCTTACTAGCGGGGGGGCCGTGTACGAGCAGTACTTC
TRBD1,.,TRBJ1-2,TRBV4-3,CASSQEVAGGDYGYTF,TGCGCCAGCAGCCAAGAAGTAGCAGGGGGCGACTATGGCTACACCTTC
.,.,TRBJ2-3,TRBV6-2/TRBV6-3,CASSSVSTDTQYF,TGTGCCAGCAGTTCGGTGAGCACAGATACGCAGTATTTT
.,.,TRBJ2-3,TRBV27,CASSTPRQDSTDTQYF,TGTGCCAGCAGCACTCCTCGACAGGACAGCACAGATACGCAGTATTTT
.,.,TRBJ2-7,TRBV5-1,CASSLNAGSYEQYF,TGCGCCAGCAGCTTGAACGCAGGGTCTTACGAGCAGTACTTC
TRBD1,.,TRBJ2-7,TRBV9,CASSVVDRLF,TGTGCCAGCAGCGTCGTGGACAGGCTATTC
.,.,TRBJ1-1,TRBV5-4,CASSFIDNLNTEAFF,TGTGCCAGCAGCTTTATTGACAATCTGAACACTGAAGCTTTCTTT
.,.,TRBJ2-3,TRBV6-5,CASSLQGQGFDTQYF,TGTGCCAGCAGTTTGCAAGGCCAGGGTTTCGATACGCAGTATTTT